These 19 T cell receptor beta chains were sequenced from one sample in a study of early T cells in non-severe SARS-CoV-2 infection. One entry per CDR3 protein results from TCRdb running MiXCR on the 5' RACE reads. The sample has approximately 62,000 distinct CDR3 sequences, around 11% seen once; the top ten hold 3% to 4.5%. Sequenced: whole blood. The receptors were sampled from an adult who was a healthcare worker with PCR-confirmed SARS-CoV-2 infection or an uninfected control (not recorded which).

The V and J genes are TRBV20-1 and TRBJ1-1; D gene uncertain. This CDR3 contains 12 residues. V lost 6 bases, J lost 6 bases, and 14 bases lay in between. Looked up from germline, CDR1 is DFQATT and CDR2 is SNEGSKA (reference sequence). The CDR3 is CSARTATAEAFF. In DNA, the CDR3 is TGCAGTGCAAGGACGGCCACCGCTGAAGCTTTCTTT.

This clonotype was recorded many times. The genes are TRBV11-3 and TRBJ2-3; a possible D gene is TRBD2 (5 bases). V lost 1 base to trimming and J lost 0 bases, with 11 bases between them. Germline V gene data show CDR1 as SGHNT and CDR2 as YENEEA. The CDR3 sequence is 16 residues long. Written as DNA, the CDR3 is TGTGCCAGCAGCTTAGGCGGAGGTACTAGCACAGATACGCAGTATTTT. Protein product: CASSLGGGTSTDTQYF.

In its sample, this clonotype was seen a few times. This chain connects TRBV20-1 to TRBJ1-1; tentatively, D is TRBD1 (6 bases). CDR3 length: 12 amino acids. The germline CDR1 and CDR2 sequences are DFQATT and SNEGSKA (reference sequence). V was shortened by 8 bases and J by 1 base, with 11 bases between the two germline ends. CDR3 DNA sequence: TGCAGTACCGGGACACCGAACACTGAAGCTTTCTTT. Its translation: CSTGTPNTEAFF.

This clonotype occurred a few times. The chain is built from TRBV29-1 and TRBJ2-7, with 7 nucleotides matching TRBD2. This CDR3 region has 11 residues. Germline loops: CDR1 SQVTM, CDR2 ANQGSEA. The CDR3 DNA follows: TGCAACGGTTTAGCGGGCGACGAGCAGTACTTC. Its translation is CNGLAGDEQYF.

This clonotype was seen many times. V is TRBV15 and J is TRBJ1-1; weak D call: TRBD1 (5 bases). The CDR3 has 16 residues. CDR1 LNHNV and CDR2 YYDKDF come from the germline V gene (reference sequence). V was cut by 3 bases and J by 5 bases, with 19 bases left in between. In nucleotides, the CDR3 is TGTGCCACCAGCAGGGCCCAGGGCCCAGGAACAACTGAAGCTTTCTTT. Translation gives CATSRAQGPGTTEAFF.

The V gene is TRBV14, the J gene TRBJ2-1; D unclear. The ends were cut back, 1 base at V and 9 bases at J, with 25 bases in the middle. The CDR3 is 18 residues long. Looked up from germline, CDR1 is SGHDN and CDR2 is FVKESK. In DNA, the CDR3 is TGTGCCAGCAGCCAAGGAGTGAGCGTCGTAGGACCTTTGAGTGAGCAGTTCTTC. Its translation: CASSQGVSVVGPLSEQFF.

This clonotype was recorded at least ten times. The chain carries TRBV9 and TRBJ2-7; TRBD2 matches 8 bases. The germline CDR1 and CDR2 sequences are SGDLS and YYNGEE. There are 15 residues in the CDR3. Germline trimming cut 3 bases from V and 0 bases from J; bases unmatched to any gene: 5. CDR3 DNA sequence: TGTGCCAGCAGCGAAGCGGGGACTAGCTCCTACGAGCAGTACTTC. Residues: CASSEAGTSSYEQYF.

This clonotype was seen more than once but under ten times. V and J are TRBV18 and TRBJ2-7; D is unresolved. The ends were cut back, 1 base at V and 2 bases at J, with 15 bases in the middle. CDR3 length: 16 amino acids. Germline V gene data show CDR1 as KGHSH and CDR2 as LQKENI. CDR3 sequence (DNA): TGTGCCAGCTCACCACGGTTTGAGGCTGGGCCCTACGAGCAGTACTTC. Amino acid sequence: CASSPRFEAGPYEQYF.

A few counts support this clonotype. The chain uses TRBV4-1 and TRBJ2-3; possible D gene TRBD2, 6 bases. Trimming left V 2 bases short and J 0 bases short, with 9 bases between. The length of the CDR3 is 15 residues. CDR1 is MGHRA and CDR2 is YSYEKL in the germline V gene. CDR3 in amino acids: CASSQFSGSTDTQYF. CDR3 sequence (DNA): TGCGCCAGCAGCCAATTTAGCGGTAGCACAGATACGCAGTATTTT.

This clonotype was observed a few times. The chain joins TRBV3-1 to TRBJ2-3, with D unclear. From germline, CDR1 is LGHDT and CDR2 YNNKEL (reference sequence). V was clipped by 5 bases and J by 2 bases, with 8 bases between them. The CDR3 has 13 amino acids. In DNA form, the CDR3 reads TGTGCCAGCAGCTACAAGGACACAGATACGCAGTATTTT. As protein: CASSYKDTDTQYF.

This clonotype was seen only a few times. The J gene is TRBJ1-6, the V gene TRBV9; D gene uncertain. The length of the CDR3 is 14 residues. From germline, CDR1 is SGDLS and CDR2 YYNGEE. Between the trimmed V and J ends, which lost 3 bases and 6 bases, there was a span of 10 bases. For the CDR3, the DNA is TGTGCCAGCAGCGGCGACGGAAGTAATTCACCCCTCCACTTT. Translated: CASSGDGSNSPLHF.

This clonotype has only a few counts. The V call is TRBV5-4, the J call TRBJ1-2; maybe TRBD1 (6 bases). The V gene lost 4 bases and the J gene lost 4 bases, with 11 bases spanning the gap. Germline assignment: CDR1 SGHNT and CDR2 YYREEE (reference sequence). This CDR3 region has 13 residues. CDR3: CASSRGQTYGYTF. As DNA, the CDR3 is TGTGCCAGCAGCCGTGGACAGACCTATGGCTACACCTTC.

The sample holds many counts of this clonotype. The rearrangement uses TRBV20-1 and TRBJ2-5; D is ambiguous. This CDR3 contains 12 residues. Per the germline V gene, CDR1 is DFQATT and CDR2 is SNEGSKA (reference sequence). V lost 4 bases to trimming and J lost 7 bases, with 13 bases between them. The CDR3 is CSAKFYESTQYF. CDR3 coding DNA: TGCAGTGCTAAATTTTACGAGTCGACCCAGTACTTC.

V and J are TRBV6-4 and TRBJ2-1, with D uncertain. Trimming removed 0 bases from V and 7 bases from J, with 7 bases in between. The CDR3 consists of 13 residues. Germline V gives CDR1 MRHNA, CDR2 SNTAGT. The CDR3 is CASSDSSNNEQFF. The CDR3 DNA reads TGTGCCAGCAGTGACTCCTCGAATAATGAGCAGTTCTTC.

This chain uses TRBV7-9 with TRBJ2-7, with TRBD1 as a possible D gene (5 bases). This CDR3 is 16 amino acids long. V shed 2 bases and J shed 0 bases, with 14 bases lying between them. Germline lookup yields CDR1 SEHNR and CDR2 FQNEAQ (reference sequence). The CDR3: CASSLPDRPSSYEQYF. The CDR3 DNA sequence: TGTGCCAGCAGCTTACCAGACAGACCATCCTCCTACGAGCAGTACTTC.

This clonotype occurred a few times. The chain has TRBV18 and TRBJ2-1; TRBD2 agrees at 8 bases. This CDR3 is built from 12 residues. CDR1 and CDR2 (germline): KGHSH, LQKENI. After removal of 6 bases from V and 7 bases from J, the junction contained 2 bases not matched to a gene. CDR3 sequence: CASSPSGNEQFF. CDR3 nucleotides: TGTGCCAGCTCTCCTAGCGGGAATGAGCAGTTCTTC.

The rearrangement joins TRBV2 to TRBJ2-1; D is ambiguous. CDR1 SNHLY and CDR2 FYNNEI come from the germline V gene. Trimming cost V 4 bases and J 9 bases, with 10 bases left between them. The CDR3 covers 12 residues. CDR3 loop: CASSVFGGEQFF. DNA for the CDR3: TGTGCCAGCAGTGTGTTTGGCGGTGAGCAGTTCTTC.

The chain recombines TRBV28 with TRBJ2-3; 7 bases map to TRBD1. Germline values: CDR1 MDHEN, CDR2 SYDVKM. This CDR3 is built from 14 residues. Losses at the gene ends were 6 bases for V and 0 bases for J; bases not matched to a gene: 3. CDR3 sequence reads: CASRLGGSTDTQYF. The DNA of the CDR3 is TGTGCCAGCAGGCTAGGGGGCAGCACAGATACGCAGTATTTT. Filled out from reference TRBV28 and TRBJ2-3, the complete variable domain reads DVKVTQSSRYLVKRTGEKVFLECVQDMDHENMFWYRQDPGLGLRLIYFSYDVKMKEKGDIPEGYSVSREKKERFSLILESASTNQTSMYLCASRLGGSTDTQYFGPGTRLTVL.

This clonotype was seen a handful of times. The chain is built from TRBV1 and TRBJ2-7. TRBV1 is annotated as a pseudogene. The CDR3 runs to 14 residues. The CDR3 DNA follows: TGCACCAGCAGCCGGAGAGCCTCTAGAGGCGAGCAGTACTTC. As protein: CTSSRRASRGEQYF.